A selection of T cell receptor beta chains follows, all from one sample in a study of CD8+CD57+ T cells in acquired aplastic anemia. One entry per CDR3 protein results from TCRdb running MiXCR on the reads. In the table there are about 170,000 distinct CDR3 sequences, approximately 60% of which are singletons. The material sequenced was sorted CD4+, CD8+, or CD8+CD57+ T cells (not recorded which) from PBMCs. The receptors shown here come from a human donor in good health. CDR3s include the opening cysteine and the closing phenylalanine or tryptophan. The order of the fields is clone size, CDR3 length, V gene, D gene, J gene, CDR3 protein, CDR3 DNA. A D gene is named only where the DNA matches it firmly. Not all rows give a size; the values are once, few, many and, for expanded clones, a class.

clone size: few
CDR3 length: 13
V gene: TRBV10-3
D gene: -
J gene: TRBJ1-3
CDR3 protein: CATLEGPGNTIYF
CDR3 DNA: TGTGCCACCCTGGAGGGACCTGGAAACACCATATATTTT

clone size: -
CDR3 length: 13
V gene: TRBV7-3
D gene: TRBD2
J gene: TRBJ2-3
CDR3 protein: CASSPEREGRQYF
CDR3 DNA: TGTGCCAGCAGCCCCGAGCGGGAGGGCCGGCAGTATTTT

clone size: -
CDR3 length: 13
V gene: TRBV20-1
D gene: TRBD1
J gene: TRBJ1-3
CDR3 protein: CSAREDRGDTIYF
CDR3 DNA: TGCAGTGCTAGGGAGGACAGGGGGGACACCATATATTTT

clone size: -
CDR3 length: 12
V gene: TRBV29-1
D gene: TRBD1
J gene: TRBJ2-7
CDR3 protein: CSERTGPYEQYF
CDR3 DNA: TGCAGCGAGCGGACAGGGCCGTACGAGCAGTACTTC

clone size: -
CDR3 length: 13
V gene: TRBV9
D gene: TRBD2
J gene: TRBJ2-2
CDR3 protein: CASSIGGAGELFF
CDR3 DNA: TGTGCCAGCAGTATCGGGGGGGCCGGGGAGCTGTTTTTT

clone size: -
CDR3 length: 14
V gene: TRBV7-2
D gene: -
J gene: TRBJ2-3
CDR3 protein: CASSLVQGRDTQYF
CDR3 DNA: TGTGCCAGCAGCTTAGTACAGGGTAGGGATACGCAGTATTTT

clone size: -
CDR3 length: 14
V gene: TRBV20-1
D gene: TRBD1
J gene: TRBJ2-7
CDR3 protein: CSASRTGSNYEQYF
CDR3 DNA: TGCAGTGCCTCAAGGACAGGGAGTAACTACGAGCAGTACTTC

clone size: -
CDR3 length: 15
V gene: TRBV6-1
D gene: -
J gene: TRBJ1-2
CDR3 protein: CASSYSLTGVYGYTF
CDR3 DNA: TGTGCCAGCAGTTACTCCCTAACAGGAGTCTATGGCTACACCTTC

clone size: -
CDR3 length: 13
V gene: TRBV9
D gene: -
J gene: TRBJ2-2
CDR3 protein: CASTLGRTGELFF
CDR3 DNA: TGTGCCAGCACTTTAGGGCGGACCGGGGAGCTGTTTTTT

clone size: many
CDR3 length: 14
V gene: TRBV20-1
D gene: -
J gene: TRBJ2-2
CDR3 protein: CSADPGLNTGELFF
CDR3 DNA: TGCAGTGCGGACCCGGGACTTAACACCGGGGAGCTGTTTTTT

clone size: once
CDR3 length: 16
V gene: TRBV20-1
D gene: TRBD2
J gene: TRBJ2-7
CDR3 protein: CSARAKGTSGTGEQYF
CDR3 DNA: TGCAGTGCTAGAGCCAAGGGGACTAGCGGGACTGGCGAGCAGTACTTC

clone size: -
CDR3 length: 13
V gene: TRBV2
D gene: TRBD2
J gene: TRBJ2-7
CDR3 protein: CASRLAGGDGQYF
CDR3 DNA: TGTGCCAGCAGACTAGCGGGGGGGGATGGGCAGTACTTC

clone size: -
CDR3 length: 18
V gene: TRBV10-3
D gene: TRBD2
J gene: TRBJ2-1
CDR3 protein: CAIGEGLAGVGSYNEQFF
CDR3 DNA: TGTGCCATCGGAGAGGGACTAGCGGGAGTCGGCTCCTACAATGAGCAGTTCTTC

clone size: few
CDR3 length: 14
V gene: TRBV7-2
D gene: -
J gene: TRBJ1-3
CDR3 protein: CASSLGSLGNTIYF
CDR3 DNA: TGTGCCAGCAGCTTAGGCAGCCTCGGAAACACCATATATTTT

clone size: many
CDR3 length: 15
V gene: TRBV20-1
D gene: -
J gene: TRBJ1-4
CDR3 protein: CSARKDLFLNEKLFF
CDR3 DNA: TGCAGTGCTAGGAAGGACCTGTTTTTGAATGAAAAACTGTTTTTT